The clone carrying this T cell receptor (beta chain) was seen a few times. RNA extraction and reverse transcription yielded cDNA as sequencing template. Assay: immunoSEQ multiplex PCR; the TCRdb copy retains only in-frame clones and omits some. Of 50,000 to 70,000 clones in the sample, about 40% were seen once. The data were obtained in a study of CD8+ T cells in alopecia areata. Germline loops: CDR1 SGHTA, CDR2 FQGNSA. CDR3 size: 17 residues. Trimming removed 3 bases from V and 5 bases from J, with 20 bases in between. The clonotype was recovered from a human donor with alopecia areata. Specimen: NKG2D-low CD8+ T cells sorted from blood. The V and J genes are TRBV7-2 and TRBJ2-1; tentatively, D is TRBD2 (5 bases). In nucleotides, the CDR3 is TGTGCCAGCAGCTTGGAGAAACCGGGATTTACCGACAATGAGCAGTTCTTC. Translating gives CASSLEKPGFTDNEQFF.